A selection of T cell receptor beta chains follows, all from one sample in a study of blood T cells in healthy people across ages. In TCRdb, the 5' RACE reads were re-called with MiXCR into one record per CDR3 protein. The sample carries about 500,000 distinct CDR3 sequences, approximately 25% recorded once. The data were also submitted as part of a second study, on T cells of mothers and their children.

Sequencing input: blood. The receptors here all came from a boy between 10 and 17 years old in good health. CDR3s include the opening cysteine and the closing phenylalanine or tryptophan. Each record gives: V gene, clone size, D gene, J gene, CDR3 DNA, CDR3 protein. D genes are given only for firm matches. Expanded clones are given a class, and other clones once, few, many or no size at all.

V gene: TRBV20-1; clone size: NA; D gene: TRBD2; J gene: TRBJ2-1; CDR3 DNA: TGCAGTGCTAGACCCCTAGCGGGGACTGCCAATGAGCAGTTCTTC; CDR3 protein: CSARPLAGTANEQFF
V gene: TRBV7-9; clone size: few; D gene: NA; J gene: TRBJ2-7; CDR3 DNA: TGTGCCAGCGGCTCCCGGGACTGGCCCTACGAGCAGTACTTC; CDR3 protein: CASGSRDWPYEQYF
V gene: TRBV5-5; clone size: few; D gene: TRBD2; J gene: TRBJ2-3; CDR3 DNA: TGTGCCAGCAGCCAGACTAGCGGGGGGTATGCTGATACGCAGTATTTT; CDR3 protein: CASSQTSGGYADTQYF
V gene: TRBV28; clone size: few; D gene: NA; J gene: TRBJ2-4; CDR3 DNA: TGTGCCAGCAGTGCCCCCGGACAGTCAAACATTCAGTACTTC; CDR3 protein: CASSAPGQSNIQYF
V gene: TRBV18; clone size: NA; D gene: TRBD1; J gene: TRBJ2-7; CDR3 DNA: TGTGCCAGCTCACCCACCGGGACAGGGTACGAGCAGTACTTC; CDR3 protein: CASSPTGTGYEQYF
V gene: TRBV25-1; clone size: few; D gene: NA; J gene: TRBJ1-1; CDR3 DNA: TGTGCCAGCAGTGTAGCGGGTTTGAACACTGAAGCTTTCTTT; CDR3 protein: CASSVAGLNTEAFF
V gene: TRBV20-1; clone size: once; D gene: TRBD1; J gene: TRBJ1-1; CDR3 DNA: TGCAGTGCTAGAGAACAGGGGGCGCCAACTGAAGCTTTCTTT; CDR3 protein: CSAREQGAPTEAFF
V gene: TRBV7-2; clone size: many; D gene: TRBD2; J gene: TRBJ2-7; CDR3 DNA: TGTGCCAGCAGCTTAGAGAGCGGGATTAGCTACGAGCAGTACTTC; CDR3 protein: CASSLESGISYEQYF
V gene: TRBV5-1; clone size: few; D gene: NA; J gene: TRBJ2-3; CDR3 DNA: TGCGCCAGCAGCGAAGACAGGACTAGCACAGATACGCAGTATTTT; CDR3 protein: CASSEDRTSTDTQYF
V gene: TRBV10-3; clone size: few; D gene: TRBD2; J gene: TRBJ2-1; CDR3 DNA: TGTGCCATCAGTGAGTTTGAGGGACTAGCGGGCGGACGGGGCAATGAGCAGTTCTTC; CDR3 protein: CAISEFEGLAGGRGNEQFF
V gene: TRBV28; clone size: NA; D gene: NA; J gene: TRBJ2-5; CDR3 DNA: TGTGCCAGCAGTTTATCCAAACAGGGAAGAGAGACCCAGTACTTC; CDR3 protein: CASSLSKQGRETQYF
V gene: TRBV20-1; clone size: NA; D gene: TRBD2; J gene: TRBJ2-7; CDR3 DNA: TGCAGTGCCCCCAGTTCCGGGGGGTTGCCCTACGAGCAGTACTTC; CDR3 protein: CSAPSSGGLPYEQYF
V gene: TRBV20-1; clone size: few; D gene: TRBD2; J gene: TRBJ2-5; CDR3 DNA: TGCAGTGCTAGAGATGGGGGACTAGGCTTGAGCGAGACCCAGTACTTC; CDR3 protein: CSARDGGLGLSETQYF
V gene: TRBV28; clone size: few; D gene: TRBD2; J gene: TRBJ2-3; CDR3 DNA: TGTGCCAGCAGGACTAGCGGGATTAGCACAGATACGCAGTATTTT; CDR3 protein: CASRTSGISTDTQYF
V gene: TRBV28; clone size: NA; D gene: NA; J gene: TRBJ2-1; CDR3 DNA: TGTGCCAGCAGTTTAGGGGGTAAACACAATGAGCAGTTCTTC; CDR3 protein: CASSLGGKHNEQFF
V gene: TRBV4-3; clone size: NA; D gene: TRBD2; J gene: TRBJ2-7; CDR3 DNA: TGCGCCAGCAGCCAAATAGCGGGAGGGCCGGGTGAGCAGTACTTC; CDR3 protein: CASSQIAGGPGEQYF
V gene: TRBV19; clone size: NA; D gene: NA; J gene: TRBJ2-5; CDR3 DNA: TGTGCCAGTACTCTGGGGGTCGGAGAGACCCAGTACTTC; CDR3 protein: CASTLGVGETQYF
V gene: TRBV5-1; clone size: many; D gene: NA; J gene: TRBJ2-6; CDR3 DNA: TGCGCCAGCAGCTCCAGTTCTGGGGCCAACGTCCTGACTTTC; CDR3 protein: CASSSSSGANVLTF
V gene: TRBV28; clone size: many; D gene: TRBD2; J gene: TRBJ2-7; CDR3 DNA: TGTGCCAGCAGGGGACTAGCGGGAGCCTACGAGCAGTACTTC; CDR3 protein: CASRGLAGAYEQYF
V gene: TRBV14; clone size: NA; D gene: NA; J gene: TRBJ1-6; CDR3 DNA: TGTGCCAGCAGCAAAAGAGCCCACTCCTATAATTCACCCCTCCACTTT; CDR3 protein: CASSKRAHSYNSPLHF
V gene: TRBV7-2; clone size: NA; D gene: NA; J gene: TRBJ1-2; CDR3 DNA: TGTGCCAGCAGCTTCACGCGGGGAGAAACCCTAAACTATGGCTACACCTTC; CDR3 protein: CASSFTRGETLNYGYTF
V gene: TRBV20-1; clone size: NA; D gene: NA; J gene: TRBJ1-2; CDR3 DNA: TGCAGTGCTAGAGACGGCATGCGACAGAGACACTATGGCTACACCTTC; CDR3 protein: CSARDGMRQRHYGYTF
V gene: TRBV4-3; clone size: once; D gene: NA; J gene: TRBJ2-2; CDR3 DNA: TGCGCCAGCAGCCAATTTGGGAGGAACACCGGGGAGCTGTTTTTT; CDR3 protein: CASSQFGRNTGELFF
V gene: TRBV20-1; clone size: NA; D gene: NA; J gene: TRBJ1-1; CDR3 DNA: TGCAGTGCTCGCGGTTCGTCGGGGCTGAACACTGAAGCTTTCTTT; CDR3 protein: CSARGSSGLNTEAFF
V gene: TRBV29-1; clone size: NA; D gene: NA; J gene: TRBJ2-1; CDR3 DNA: TGCAGCGTTGAAGGCATCAGGGGCTCGGAGTATGAGCAGTTCTTC; CDR3 protein: CSVEGIRGSEYEQFF
V gene: TRBV4-3; clone size: NA; D gene: TRBD1; J gene: TRBJ2-1; CDR3 DNA: TGCGCCAGCAGCCAAGGGACAGGCCCCTACAATGAGCAGTTCTTC; CDR3 protein: CASSQGTGPYNEQFF